The rows below give T cell receptor beta chains drawn from one sample of a study of T cells in localized non-small cell lung cancer. Sequencing was performed with immunoSEQ multiplex PCR; in TCRdb, only in-frame clones are kept and a portion is missing. Among 20,000 or so clones listed, around nine tenths were seen once. The input for sequencing was peripheral blood, taken before any cancer treatment. The receptors were sampled from a male donor at least 60 years old with stage I squamous cell lung carcinoma. Each CDR3 is given with its conserved first and last residue. Each record gives: CDR3 protein, CDR3 DNA, V gene, clone size, D gene, J gene. A D gene is named only where the DNA matches it firmly. The size of a clone is reported for some rows only, either as once, few or many, or as a class for expanded clones.

CDR3 protein: CASSSKTGNQPQHF
CDR3 DNA: TGTGCCAGCAGTTCAAAAACAGGGAATCAGCCCCAGCATTTT
V gene: TRBV6-5
clone size: -
D gene: -
J gene: TRBJ1-5

CDR3 protein: CASSRDRGYEQYF
CDR3 DNA: TGTGCCAGCAGCCGGGACAGGGGTTACGAGCAGTACTTC
V gene: TRBV4-2
clone size: -
D gene: TRBD1
J gene: TRBJ2-7

CDR3 protein: CAWDRGEGETQYF
CDR3 DNA: TGTGCCTGGGACAGGGGGGAAGGGGAGACCCAGTACTTC
V gene: TRBV30
clone size: -
D gene: TRBD1
J gene: TRBJ2-5

CDR3 protein: CASSRGQGSVGTEAFF
CDR3 DNA: TGTGCCAGCAGTAGGGGACAGGGGTCGGTGGGCACTGAAGCTTTCTTT
V gene: TRBV27
clone size: -
D gene: TRBD1
J gene: TRBJ1-1

CDR3 protein: CASSSTSGAGTQYF
CDR3 DNA: TGTGCCAGCAGCTCCACCAGCGGGGCAGGGACCCAGTACTTC
V gene: TRBV7-8
clone size: -
D gene: TRBD2
J gene: TRBJ2-5

CDR3 protein: CASSIGARGVGRGQYF
CDR3 DNA: TGTGCCAGTAGTATAGGGGCGAGGGGCGTTGGAAGGGGCCAGTACTTC
V gene: TRBV19
clone size: once
D gene: -
J gene: TRBJ2-5

CDR3 protein: CASSSGGGYGYTF
CDR3 DNA: TGTGCCAGCAGTTCCGGGGGAGGCTATGGCTACACCTTC
V gene: TRBV6-5
clone size: -
D gene: -
J gene: TRBJ1-2

CDR3 protein: CASSKKSSYNSPLHF
CDR3 DNA: TGTGCCAGCAGTAAAAAAAGCTCCTATAATTCACCCCTCCACTTT
V gene: TRBV6-5
clone size: -
D gene: -
J gene: TRBJ1-6

CDR3 protein: CASSTYRGIRETQYF
CDR3 DNA: TGTGCCAGTAGTACCTACAGGGGGATCAGGGAGACCCAGTACTTC
V gene: TRBV19
clone size: -
D gene: TRBD1
J gene: TRBJ2-5

CDR3 protein: CASSLQYNQPQHF
CDR3 DNA: TGTGCCAGCAGTTTACAGTATAATCAGCCCCAGCATTTT
V gene: TRBV27
clone size: -
D gene: -
J gene: TRBJ1-5

CDR3 protein: CASSTPRASTEAFF
CDR3 DNA: TGTGCCAGCAGCACCCCCCGGGCGAGCACTGAAGCTTTCTTT
V gene: TRBV6-5
clone size: -
D gene: -
J gene: TRBJ1-1

CDR3 protein: CATGGGPFSGANVLTF
CDR3 DNA: TGTGCCACAGGGGGGGGACCCTTCTCTGGGGCCAACGTCCTGACTTTC
V gene: TRBV9
clone size: -
D gene: -
J gene: TRBJ2-6

CDR3 protein: CASSLIPGANGYTF
CDR3 DNA: TGTGCCAGCAGCTTAATCCCAGGGGCGAATGGCTACACCTTC
V gene: TRBV7-3
clone size: -
D gene: -
J gene: TRBJ1-2

CDR3 protein: CASTQDRVNTGELFF
CDR3 DNA: TGTGCCAGCACCCAGGACAGAGTTAACACCGGGGAGCTGTTTTTT
V gene: TRBV2
clone size: -
D gene: -
J gene: TRBJ2-2

CDR3 protein: CAISDLAPSGLRADTQYF
CDR3 DNA: TGTGCCATCAGTGATCTCGCACCGAGCGGGCTTAGGGCAGATACGCAGTATTTT
V gene: TRBV10-3
clone size: -
D gene: -
J gene: TRBJ2-3

CDR3 protein: CASSRIAQVMNTEAFF
CDR3 DNA: TGTGCCAGCAGTCGGATCGCGCAGGTGATGAACACTGAAGCTTTCTTT
V gene: TRBV27
clone size: -
D gene: -
J gene: TRBJ1-1

CDR3 protein: CASSPRQDPTGANVLTF
CDR3 DNA: TGTGCCAGCAGCCCCCGACAGGACCCCACTGGGGCCAACGTCCTGACTTTC
V gene: TRBV7-2
clone size: -
D gene: -
J gene: TRBJ2-6

CDR3 protein: CASSVASNPTYEQYF
CDR3 DNA: TGTGCCAGCAGCGTAGCTAGCAATCCTACCTACGAGCAGTACTTC
V gene: TRBV9
clone size: -
D gene: -
J gene: TRBJ2-7

CDR3 protein: CASSPIGETYNEQFF
CDR3 DNA: TGTGCCAGCAGCCCGATAGGGGAAACATACAATGAGCAGTTCTTC
V gene: TRBV9
clone size: -
D gene: -
J gene: TRBJ2-1

CDR3 protein: CASSYSETGAIATNEKLFF
CDR3 DNA: TGCGCCAGCAGCTACTCGGAGACAGGGGCGATTGCAACTAATGAAAAACTGTTTTTT
V gene: TRBV4-1
clone size: -
D gene: TRBD1
J gene: TRBJ1-4

CDR3 protein: CASSRKGTTEVEQYF
CDR3 DNA: TGCGCCAGCAGCCGGAAGGGGACAACAGAGGTAGAGCAGTACTTC
V gene: TRBV4-1
clone size: -
D gene: -
J gene: TRBJ2-7

CDR3 protein: CASSPQGLSYEQYF
CDR3 DNA: TGTGCCAGCTCCCCCCAGGGGCTCTCCTACGAGCAGTACTTC
V gene: TRBV18
clone size: -
D gene: -
J gene: TRBJ2-7

CDR3 protein: CASSRRAAVVELFF
CDR3 DNA: TGTGCCAGCAGCCGGCGGGCTGCGGTAGTGGAGCTGTTTTTT
V gene: TRBV5-6
clone size: -
D gene: -
J gene: TRBJ2-2

CDR3 protein: CAWSEIRLPGFNSPLHF
CDR3 DNA: TGTGCCTGGAGTGAGATCCGACTTCCGGGGTTTAATTCACCCCTCCACTTT
V gene: TRBV30
clone size: -
D gene: -
J gene: TRBJ1-6

CDR3 protein: CASSPGEYRGRNQPQHF
CDR3 DNA: TGTGCCAGCAGCCCAGGGGAATACAGAGGGAGGAATCAGCCCCAGCATTTT
V gene: TRBV27
clone size: -
D gene: -
J gene: TRBJ1-5

CDR3 protein: CASSEEAGGNHEQYF
CDR3 DNA: TGTGCCAGCAGTGAAGAGGCGGGGGGGAACCACGAGCAGTACTTC
V gene: TRBV6-1
clone size: -
D gene: TRBD2
J gene: TRBJ2-7

CDR3 protein: CASSPQSVRTEAFF
CDR3 DNA: TGTGCCAGCAGCCCGCAAAGTGTGAGAACTGAAGCTTTCTTT
V gene: TRBV9
clone size: -
D gene: -
J gene: TRBJ1-1

CDR3 protein: CASTIQGRLNTEAFF
CDR3 DNA: TGTGCCAGCACCATACAGGGTCGCCTGAACACTGAAGCTTTCTTT
V gene: TRBV2
clone size: -
D gene: -
J gene: TRBJ1-1

CDR3 protein: CASSWDRYEQYF
CDR3 DNA: TGTGCCAGCAGCTGGGACCGCTACGAGCAGTACTTC
V gene: TRBV7-9
clone size: -
D gene: -
J gene: TRBJ2-7

CDR3 protein: CASSPTGSGTEAFF
CDR3 DNA: TGCGCCAGCAGCCCGACAGGGTCCGGCACTGAAGCTTTCTTT
V gene: TRBV10-1
clone size: -
D gene: TRBD1
J gene: TRBJ1-1

CDR3 protein: CSARPGREAFF
CDR3 DNA: TGCAGTGCTAGACCGGGCAGAGAAGCTTTCTTT
V gene: TRBV20-1
clone size: -
D gene: -
J gene: TRBJ1-1

CDR3 protein: CASSLEEYGYTF
CDR3 DNA: TGTGCCAGCAGCCTCGAGGAATATGGCTACACCTTC
V gene: TRBV7-9
clone size: few
D gene: -
J gene: TRBJ1-2

CDR3 protein: CASRVRALEGGYTF
CDR3 DNA: TGTGCCAGCAGGGTCAGGGCCCTGGAGGGTGGCTACACCTTC
V gene: TRBV5-4
clone size: few
D gene: -
J gene: TRBJ1-2

CDR3 protein: CASSARDRGAYEQYF
CDR3 DNA: TGTGCCAGCAGCGCCCGGGACAGGGGGGCCTACGAGCAGTACTTC
V gene: TRBV11-3
clone size: -
D gene: TRBD1
J gene: TRBJ2-7

CDR3 protein: CASSLTSTYEQYF
CDR3 DNA: TGCGCCAGCAGCTTGACATCAACCTACGAGCAGTACTTC
V gene: TRBV5-1
clone size: -
D gene: -
J gene: TRBJ2-7

CDR3 protein: CSVDIQGGGNTIYF
CDR3 DNA: TGCAGCGTCGATATACAGGGTGGTGGAAACACCATATATTTT
V gene: TRBV29-1
clone size: -
D gene: -
J gene: TRBJ1-3

CDR3 protein: CASSLAGGYGYGYTF
CDR3 DNA: TGTGCCAGCAGCTTAGCAGGGGGGTACGGCTATGGCTACACCTTC
V gene: TRBV7-8
clone size: once
D gene: -
J gene: TRBJ1-2

CDR3 protein: CASSEGRGPNTGELFF
CDR3 DNA: TGCGCCAGCAGTGAGGGCAGGGGGCCGAACACCGGGGAGCTGTTTTTT
V gene: TRBV10-2
clone size: -
D gene: TRBD1
J gene: TRBJ2-2

CDR3 protein: CASRHDSTSTDTQYF
CDR3 DNA: TGCGCCAGCAGACATGACAGCACTAGCACAGATACGCAGTATTTT
V gene: TRBV5-1
clone size: -
D gene: -
J gene: TRBJ2-3

CDR3 protein: CAISLGREGTEAFF
CDR3 DNA: TGTGCCATCAGCCTGGGACGGGAGGGGACTGAAGCTTTCTTT
V gene: TRBV10-3
clone size: -
D gene: -
J gene: TRBJ1-1

CDR3 protein: CASSSLREGARETQYF
CDR3 DNA: TGTGCCAGCAGCTCCCTTAGGGAGGGGGCGAGAGAGACCCAGTACTTC
V gene: TRBV5-4
clone size: -
D gene: -
J gene: TRBJ2-5

CDR3 protein: CASSLDGNTEAFF
CDR3 DNA: TGTGCCAGCAGTTTGGACGGGAACACTGAAGCTTTCTTT
V gene: TRBV6-5
clone size: -
D gene: -
J gene: TRBJ1-1

CDR3 protein: CASSGGTEAFF
CDR3 DNA: TGTGCCAGCAGTGGGGGGACTGAAGCTTTCTTT
V gene: TRBV25-1
clone size: medium-sized
D gene: -
J gene: TRBJ1-1

CDR3 protein: CAWTNGAPYEQYF
CDR3 DNA: TGTGCCTGGACAAACGGAGCGCCCTACGAGCAGTACTTC
V gene: TRBV30
clone size: -
D gene: -
J gene: TRBJ2-7

CDR3 protein: CAIVGQRSSYEQYF
CDR3 DNA: TGTGCCATCGTCGGGCAGAGGAGCTCCTACGAGCAGTACTTC
V gene: TRBV2
clone size: -
D gene: -
J gene: TRBJ2-7

CDR3 protein: CASRSGLAGFDEQFF
CDR3 DNA: TGTGCCAGCAGATCGGGACTAGCGGGGTTTGATGAGCAGTTCTTC
V gene: TRBV5-5
clone size: -
D gene: TRBD2
J gene: TRBJ2-1

CDR3 protein: CAISESGDIAIGYTF
CDR3 DNA: TGTGCCATCAGTGAGTCGGGGGACATAGCTATCGGCTACACCTTC
V gene: TRBV10-3
clone size: -
D gene: -
J gene: TRBJ1-2

CDR3 protein: CASTKAGQGTYYGYTF
CDR3 DNA: TGTGCCAGCACCAAAGCAGGGCAGGGGACCTACTATGGCTACACCTTC
V gene: TRBV9
clone size: -
D gene: -
J gene: TRBJ1-2

CDR3 protein: CASSPGNGANTEAFF
CDR3 DNA: TGTGCCAGCTCGCCAGGGAACGGAGCGAACACTGAAGCTTTCTTT
V gene: TRBV18
clone size: -
D gene: -
J gene: TRBJ1-1

CDR3 protein: CASSLVGTGGIRLHF
CDR3 DNA: TGTGCCAGCAGCTTAGTAGGGACAGGGGGGATACGCCTCCACTTT
V gene: TRBV7-2
clone size: -
D gene: TRBD1
J gene: TRBJ1-6

CDR3 protein: CASSLGQGGSYNSPLHF
CDR3 DNA: TGCGCCAGCAGCCTGGGACAGGGTGGTTCCTATAATTCACCCCTCCACTTT
V gene: TRBV5-1
clone size: -
D gene: TRBD1
J gene: TRBJ1-6

CDR3 protein: CASSLTRQRADTQYF
CDR3 DNA: TGTGCCAGTAGTCTGACTCGGCAGCGGGCAGATACGCAGTATTTT
V gene: TRBV19
clone size: once
D gene: -
J gene: TRBJ2-3

CDR3 protein: CASSVFRDRGADTQYF
CDR3 DNA: TGTGCCAGCAGCGTATTCCGGGACAGGGGCGCAGATACGCAGTATTTT
V gene: TRBV5-6
clone size: -
D gene: TRBD1
J gene: TRBJ2-3

CDR3 protein: CASSLAGGGERAFF
CDR3 DNA: TGTGCCAGCAGCTTGGCGGGAGGGGGGGAGAGGGCTTTCTTT
V gene: TRBV5-4
clone size: -
D gene: -
J gene: TRBJ1-1

CDR3 protein: CASSGTVNSNQPQHF
CDR3 DNA: TGTGCCAGCAGCGGGACAGTTAATAGCAATCAGCCCCAGCATTTT
V gene: TRBV2
clone size: medium-sized
D gene: TRBD1
J gene: TRBJ1-5

CDR3 protein: CASSPRSLNTGELFF
CDR3 DNA: TGTGCCAGCAGCCCTCGGTCCCTTAACACCGGGGAGCTGTTTTTT
V gene: TRBV7-3
clone size: few
D gene: -
J gene: TRBJ2-2

CDR3 protein: CASSRSANYGYTF
CDR3 DNA: TGTGCCAGCAGTCGGAGCGCTAACTATGGCTACACCTTC
V gene: TRBV27
clone size: once
D gene: -
J gene: TRBJ1-2